The 27 T cell receptor beta chains given below trace back to one sample, sequenced in a study of T cells in lung cancer brain metastases. Data came from immunoSEQ multiplex PCR; TCRdb stores just in-frame clones and leaves some out. The table has about 3,400 clones, over 80% seen once. Sequenced material: tumor tissue from the primary lung tumor. Receptor source: a man in his 70s with non-small cell lung cancer.

The gene calls are TRBV6-5 and TRBJ2-7; no clear D gene. Per germline, CDR1 MNHEY and CDR2 SVGAGI. The V and J ends lost 4 bases and 6 bases respectively, with 4 bases between them. The CDR3 runs to 10 residues. CDR3 loop: CASSWPEQYF. CDR3 nucleotide sequence: TGTGCCAGCAGTTGGCCCGAGCAGTACTTC.

The rearrangement uses TRBV11-2 and TRBJ1-6; TRBD1 is a possible D gene (5 bases). V lost 3 bases to trimming and J lost 11 bases, with 14 bases between them. CDR3 length: 14 residues. Germline CDR1 SGHAT, CDR2 FQNNGV. CDR3 sequence reads: CASSFSGKLTPLHF. CDR3 DNA: TGTGCCAGCAGCTTTTCAGGGAAACTTACACCCCTCCACTTT.

The chain has TRBV27 and TRBJ2-5, with D perhaps assigned TRBD1 or TRBD2 (5 bases each). This CDR3 is 13 amino acids long. Germline CDR1 and CDR2: MNHEY and SMNVEV (reference sequence). V was shortened by 8 bases and J by 5 bases, with 15 bases between the two germline ends. CDR3 loop: CASGGRVGETQYF. In DNA, the CDR3 is TGTGCCAGCGGAGGCAGGGTAGGGGAGACCCAGTACTTC.

The rearrangement uses TRBV6-6 and TRBJ1-4; perhaps TRBD1 as D (5 bases). The ends were cut back, 4 bases at V and 8 bases at J, with 14 bases in the middle. CDR1 and CDR2 (germline): MNHNY, SVGAGI (reference sequence). The CDR3 is 14 residues long. Here the CDR3 DNA reads TGTGCCAGCAGTTTCGACAGCCTAGGGGAAAAACTGTTTTTT. Translation: CASSFDSLGEKLFF.

The chain joins TRBV4-1 to TRBJ1-3; the match to TRBD1 covers 12 bases. Germline CDR1 reads MGHRA; CDR2 reads YSYEKL. CDR3 length: 19 amino acids. After removal of 3 bases from V and 4 bases from J, the junction contained 13 bases not matched to a gene. The CDR3, as DNA: TGCGCCAGCAGCCACGCCGGGACAGGGGGCAGGGAAGGGGGAAACACCATATATTTT. Its translation: CASSHAGTGGREGGNTIYF.

CDR3 residues: CASSLQGSYEQYF. The DNA of the CDR3 is TGTGCCAGTAGTTTACAGGGCTCTTATGAGCAGTACTTC. The chain is built from TRBV19 and TRBJ2-7; possibly TRBD1 for D (6 bases). There are 13 residues in the CDR3. Deletions cut 5 bases from V and 7 bases from J, with 15 bases between. The germline V gene encodes CDR1 LNHDA and CDR2 SQIVND (reference sequence).

The chain employs TRBV4-1 and TRBJ2-1; D perhaps matches TRBD1 (6 bases). The germline CDR1 and CDR2 sequences are MGHRA and YSYEKL. This CDR3 is built from 15 residues. V was pared by 4 bases and J by 3 bases, with 13 bases between. The CDR3 sequence: CASSPTPRGYNEQFF. Here the CDR3 DNA reads TGCGCCAGCAGCCCTACCCCCAGGGGCTACAATGAGCAGTTCTTC.

The chain employs TRBV28 and TRBJ2-5, with D hard to call. V lost 6 bases and J 7 bases, leaving 6 bases between the germline ends. The CDR3 is 10 amino acids. CDR1 MDHEN and CDR2 SYDVKM come from the germline V gene. CDR3 loop: CASRRRTQYF. CDR3 coding DNA: TGTGCCAGCAGGCGAAGGACCCAGTACTTC.

The chain links TRBV11-2 to TRBJ2-6; maybe TRBD1 (5 bases). From germline, CDR1 is SGHAT and CDR2 FQNNGV. Between the trimmed V and J ends, which lost 1 base and 4 bases, there was a span of 5 bases. This CDR3 region has 14 residues. The DNA for the CDR3 is TGTGCCAGCAGCTTAGGGGGCGGGGCCAACGTCCTGACTTTC. Translated, it gives CASSLGGGANVLTF.

The rearrangement joins TRBV15 to TRBJ2-7; the D is unclear. The germline gives CDR1 LNHNV, CDR2 YYDKDF (reference sequence). This CDR3 is built from 13 residues. V was cut by 3 bases and J by 6 bases, with 12 bases left in between. The CDR3 protein is CATSSLFLGEQYF. In nucleotides, the CDR3 is TGTGCCACCAGCAGCCTCTTCCTCGGCGAGCAGTACTTC. The variable domain in full, completed from reference TRBV15 and TRBJ2-7, reads DAMVIQNPRYQVTQFGKPVTLSCSQTLNHNVMYWYQQKSSQAPKLLFHYYDKDFNNEADTPDNFQSRRPNTSFCFLDIRSPGLGDTAMYLCATSSLFLGEQYFGPGTRLTVT.

The chain uses TRBV10-3 and TRBJ1-2; D might be TRBD1 (5 bases). V dropped 1 base and J dropped 8 bases, with 17 bases sitting between them. The CDR3 covers 15 residues. CDR1 and CDR2 (germline): ENHRY, SYGVKD. The CDR3 is CAISEFDVQGAGYTF. Written as DNA, the CDR3 is TGTGCCATCAGTGAGTTTGATGTCCAGGGAGCCGGCTACACCTTC.

The genes are TRBV7-2 and TRBJ2-1; D ambiguous. The CDR3 consists of 13 residues. Between the trimmed V and J ends, which lost 1 base and 7 bases, there was a span of 8 bases. Germline loops: CDR1 SGHTA, CDR2 FQGNSA. CDR3 residues: CASSLGLANEQFF. CDR3 DNA: TGTGCCAGCAGCTTAGGTCTGGCGAATGAGCAGTTCTTC.

The genes are TRBV7-2 and TRBJ2-7, with 9 bases identical to TRBD1. The trim removed 4 bases at V and 3 bases at J, leaving 13 bases unmatched. This CDR3 is 17 amino acids long. Germline values: CDR1 SGHTA, CDR2 FQGNSA. This CDR3 reads CASSSPPPGQGSYEQYF. In DNA form, the CDR3 reads TGTGCCAGCAGCTCCCCTCCCCCGGGACAGGGTAGCTACGAGCAGTACTTC.

This chain links TRBV2 with TRBJ1-6, with 7 nucleotides matching TRBD1. This CDR3 region has 14 residues. Germline assignment: CDR1 SNHLY and CDR2 FYNNEI. The V segment lost 6 bases and the J segment 5 bases; nucleotides outside the gene matches: 4. CDR3 loop: CASRVGTDNSPLHF. Here the CDR3 DNA reads TGTGCCAGCAGGGTCGGGACAGATAATTCACCCCTCCACTTT.

The gene calls are TRBV6-1 and TRBJ2-5; D might be TRBD2 (6 bases). There are 17 residues in the CDR3. V was pared by 0 bases and J by 2 bases, with 16 bases between. Germline CDR1 reads MNHNS; CDR2 reads SASEGT. The CDR3 region has the DNA TGTGCCAGCAGTGAAGCGACGGCGGGATTCAATCAAGAGACCCAGTACTTC. It specifies CASSEATAGFNQETQYF.

The chain combines TRBV5-1 with TRBJ2-3, with 7 bases aligning to TRBD2. V shed 0 bases and J 9 bases; nucleotides not matched to a gene: 7. Germline V gene sequence: CDR1 SGHRS, CDR2 YFSETQ. The CDR3 sequence is 14 residues long. Written as DNA, the CDR3 is TGCGCCAGCAGCTTGGCTGGGCTAGCGGAGACGCAGTATTTT. This translates into CASSLAGLAETQYF.

The rearrangement uses TRBV4-3 and TRBJ1-1; 10 bases agree with TRBD1. The ends lost 1 base at V and 0 bases at J; junction bases unmatched: 5. Germline V gene sequence: CDR1 LGHNA, CDR2 YSLEER. This CDR3 contains 17 residues. CDR3 in amino acids: CASSQGTGGTLNTEAFF. The CDR3 DNA reads TGCGCCAGCAGCCAAGGGACAGGGGGAACTTTGAACACTGAAGCTTTCTTT.

The chain employs TRBV18 and TRBJ2-2, with 7 bases aligning to TRBD1. This CDR3 region has 15 residues. Losses at the gene ends were 6 bases for V and 4 bases for J; bases not matched to a gene: 8. In germline, CDR1 is KGHSH, CDR2 LQKENI. In DNA, the CDR3 is TGTGCCAGCTCGGACAGGCGGCAGCGCACCGGGGAGCTGTTTTTT. It is translated as CASSDRRQRTGELFF.

V and J are TRBV14 and TRBJ2-1, with D possibly matching TRBD1 (6 bases). The germline V gene has CDR1 SGHDN and CDR2 FVKESK. Trimming removed 3 bases from V and 4 bases from J, with 13 bases in between. The CDR3 extends over 15 amino acids. CDR3 coding DNA: TGTGCCAGCAGCCATCACAGGGTCCGATACAATGAGCAGTTCTTC. Encoded protein: CASSHHRVRYNEQFF.

This rearrangement joins TRBV28 to TRBJ2-3, with 11 bases aligning to TRBD2. From germline, CDR1 is MDHEN and CDR2 SYDVKM. This CDR3 spans 19 amino acids. Germline trimming cut 6 bases from V and 0 bases from J; bases unmatched to any gene: 14. The CDR3 nucleotides read TGTGCCAGCAGACCGGGACTAGCGGAGAGGGGGTTCAGCACAGATACGCAGTATTTT. It codes for CASRPGLAERGFSTDTQYF.

V usage is TRBV4-1 and J usage is TRBJ1-2; 8 bases align to TRBD1. The length of the CDR3 is 13 residues. The germline gives CDR1 MGHRA, CDR2 YSYEKL. J was trimmed by 6 bases and V by 2 bases; bases with no gene match: 2. The CDR3 nucleotides read TGCGCCAGCAGCCAACGACAGGGGCATGGCTACACCTTC. It codes for CASSQRQGHGYTF.

V is TRBV5-6 and J is TRBJ2-3; the D call may be TRBD1 or TRBD2 (5 bases each). Germline V lookup: CDR1 SGHDT, CDR2 YYEEEE. V gave up 4 bases and J gave up 4 bases, with 22 bases separating them. The CDR3 runs to 17 residues. For the CDR3, the DNA is TGTGCCAGCAGCACACTCACCCGGGACCCCGGGTCAGATACGCAGTATTTT. It codes for CASSTLTRDPGSDTQYF.

The chain has TRBV14 and TRBJ1-2; no definite D call. V lost 6 bases and J lost 4, with 9 bases in between. Germline values: CDR1 SGHDN, CDR2 FVKESK. There are 12 residues in the CDR3. The CDR3 DNA reads as TGTGCCAGCAGTCCCGGGAGCTATGGCTACACCTTC. Translated: CASSPGSYGYTF.

A word on this clone: One junction end does not reproduce the germline sequence, and a read error may be involved. This sample also contains other DNA sequences that code for the same CDR3. The rearrangement links TRBV10-2 to TRBJ2-3; 9 positions agree with TRBD2. The length of the CDR3 is 13 residues. CDR1 and CDR2 (germline): WSHSY, SAAADI. This CDR3 is CASLSGGTDTQYF. CDR3 DNA sequence: TGCGCCAGCCTTAGCGGGGGTACAGATACGCAATATTTT.

The chain carries TRBV2 and TRBJ2-7; D unresolved. Germline-derived CDR1 and CDR2 are SNHLY and FYNNEI. The CDR3 totals 11 residues. Between the trimmed V and J ends, which lost 5 bases and 6 bases, there was a span of 8 bases. CDR3 amino acids: CASSPRFEQYF. For the CDR3, the DNA is TGTGCCAGCAGTCCCAGATTCGAGCAGTACTTC.

The CDR3 DNA sequence: TGTGCCAGTAGTATTTTTCTCCGGGGGGTCGGCGGAAACACCATATATTTT. This sequence encodes CASSIFLRGVGGNTIYF. This chain links TRBV19 with TRBJ1-3, with D maybe TRBD1 (5 bases). Germline lookup yields CDR1 LNHDA and CDR2 SQIVND (reference sequence). The CDR3 is made up of 17 amino acids. The V and J ends lost 3 bases and 4 bases respectively, with 19 bases between them.

The genes are TRBV7-7 and TRBJ2-1, with 9 nucleotides matching TRBD1. V shed 5 bases and J 8 bases; nucleotides not matched to a gene: 10. The CDR3 sequence is 15 residues long. The germline CDR1 and CDR2 sequences are SSHAT and FNYEAQ (reference sequence). The CDR3 sequence is CASSQLSRTGDEQFF. CDR3 DNA sequence: TGTGCCAGCAGCCAACTGAGCCGGACAGGGGATGAGCAGTTCTTC.